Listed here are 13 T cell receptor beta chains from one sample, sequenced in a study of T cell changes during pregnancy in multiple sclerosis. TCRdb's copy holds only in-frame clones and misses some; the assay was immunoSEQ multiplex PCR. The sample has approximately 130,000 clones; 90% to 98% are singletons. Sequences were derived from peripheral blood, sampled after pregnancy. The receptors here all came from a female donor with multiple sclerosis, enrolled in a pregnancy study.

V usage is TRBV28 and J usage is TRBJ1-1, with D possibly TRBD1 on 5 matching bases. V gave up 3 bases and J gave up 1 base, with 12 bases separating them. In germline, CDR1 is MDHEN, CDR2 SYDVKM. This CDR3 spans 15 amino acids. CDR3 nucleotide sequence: TGTGCCAGCAGTTTCCTCGACAGAACGAACACTGAAGCTTTCTTT. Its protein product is CASSFLDRTNTEAFF.

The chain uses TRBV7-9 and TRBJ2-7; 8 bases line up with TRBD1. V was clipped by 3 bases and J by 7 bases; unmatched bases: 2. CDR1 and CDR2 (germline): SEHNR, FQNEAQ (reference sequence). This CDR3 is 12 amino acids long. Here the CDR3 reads CASSLTGEEQYF. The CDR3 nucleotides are TGTGCCAGCAGCTTGACAGGGGAAGAGCAGTACTTC.

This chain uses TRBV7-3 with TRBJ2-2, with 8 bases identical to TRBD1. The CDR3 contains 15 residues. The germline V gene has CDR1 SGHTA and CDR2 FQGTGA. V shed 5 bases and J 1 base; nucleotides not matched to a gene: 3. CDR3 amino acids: CASSATGVNTGELFF. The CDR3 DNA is TGTGCCAGCAGCGCGACAGGGGTGAACACCGGGGAGCTGTTTTTT. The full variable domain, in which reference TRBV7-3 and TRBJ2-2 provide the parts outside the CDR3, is GAGVSQTPSNKVTEKGKYVELRCDPISGHTALYWYRQSLGQGPEFLIYFQGTGAADDSGLPNDRFFAVRPEGSVSTLKIQRTERGDSAVYLCASSATGVNTGELFFGEGSRLTVL.

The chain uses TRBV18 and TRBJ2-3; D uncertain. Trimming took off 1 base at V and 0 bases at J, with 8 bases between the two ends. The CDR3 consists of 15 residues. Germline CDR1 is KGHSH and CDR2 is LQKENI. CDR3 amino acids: CASSPLPTSTDTQYF. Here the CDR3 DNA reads TGTGCCAGCTCACCACTTCCTACTAGCACAGATACGCAGTATTTT.

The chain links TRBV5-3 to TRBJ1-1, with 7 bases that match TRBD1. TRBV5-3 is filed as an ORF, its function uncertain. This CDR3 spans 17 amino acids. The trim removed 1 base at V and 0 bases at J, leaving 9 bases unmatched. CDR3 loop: CARSLRGTETMNTEAFF. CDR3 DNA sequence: TGTGCCAGAAGCTTGCGCGGGACAGAAACCATGAACACTGAAGCTTTCTTT.

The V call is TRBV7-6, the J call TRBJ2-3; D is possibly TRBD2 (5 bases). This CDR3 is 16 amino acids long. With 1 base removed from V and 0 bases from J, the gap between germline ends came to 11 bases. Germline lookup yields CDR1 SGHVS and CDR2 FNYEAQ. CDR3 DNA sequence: TGTGCCAGCAGCTTAGGTCGGACTCTAAGCACAGATACGCAGTATTTT. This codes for CASSLGRTLSTDTQYF. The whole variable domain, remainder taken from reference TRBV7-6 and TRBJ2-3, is GAGVSQSPRYKVTKRGQDVALRCDPISGHVSLYWYRQALGQGPEFLTYFNYEAQQDKSGLPNDRFSAERPEGSISTLTIQRTEQRDSAMYRCASSLGRTLSTDTQYFGPGTRLTVL.

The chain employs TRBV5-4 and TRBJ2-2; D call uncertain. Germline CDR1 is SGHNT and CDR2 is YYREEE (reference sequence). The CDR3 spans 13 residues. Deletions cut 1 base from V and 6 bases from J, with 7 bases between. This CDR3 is CASSLPRAGELFF. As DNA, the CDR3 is TGTGCCAGCAGCTTGCCCCGCGCCGGGGAGCTGTTTTTT.

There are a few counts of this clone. CDR3 DNA: TGCAGCGCCCTTCGACAGGGGGAAGAGACCCAGTACTTC. This codes for CSALRQGEETQYF. The chain links TRBV29-1 to TRBJ2-5; TRBD1 matches at 9 bases. In germline, CDR1 is SQVTM, CDR2 ANQGSEA. With 7 bases clipped from V and 3 bases from J, the junction kept 6 bases outside the gene matches. The CDR3 is 13 residues long.

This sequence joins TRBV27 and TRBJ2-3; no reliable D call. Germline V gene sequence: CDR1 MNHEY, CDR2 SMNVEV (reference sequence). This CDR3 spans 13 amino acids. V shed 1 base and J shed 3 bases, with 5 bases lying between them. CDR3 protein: CASSLFGTDTQYF. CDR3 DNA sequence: TGTGCCAGCAGTTTATTCGGGACAGATACGCAGTATTTT.

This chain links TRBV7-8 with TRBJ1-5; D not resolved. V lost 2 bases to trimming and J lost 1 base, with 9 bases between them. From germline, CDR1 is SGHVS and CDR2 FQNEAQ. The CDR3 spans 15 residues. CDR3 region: CASSLLRPSNQPQHF. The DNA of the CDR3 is TGTGCCAGCAGCTTATTGCGGCCGAGCAATCAGCCCCAGCATTTT.

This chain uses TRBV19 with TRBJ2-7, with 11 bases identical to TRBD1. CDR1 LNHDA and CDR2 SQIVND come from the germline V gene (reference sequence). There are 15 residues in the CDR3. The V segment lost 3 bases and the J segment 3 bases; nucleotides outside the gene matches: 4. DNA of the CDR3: TGTGCCAGTAGTATGACCGGGACAGGGGGCTACGAGCAGTACTTC. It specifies CASSMTGTGGYEQYF. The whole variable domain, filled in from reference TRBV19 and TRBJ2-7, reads DGGITQSPKYLFRKEGQNVTLSCEQNLNHDAMYWYRQDPGQGLRLIYYSQIVNDFQKGDIAEGYSVSREKKESFPLTVTSAQKNPTAFYLCASSMTGTGGYEQYFGPGTRLTVT.

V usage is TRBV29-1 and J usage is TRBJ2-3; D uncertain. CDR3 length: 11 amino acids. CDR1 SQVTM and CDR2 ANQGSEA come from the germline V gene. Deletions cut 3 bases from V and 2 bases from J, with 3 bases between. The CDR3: CSVDVTDTQYF. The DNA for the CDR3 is TGCAGCGTTGACGTCACAGATACGCAGTATTTT.

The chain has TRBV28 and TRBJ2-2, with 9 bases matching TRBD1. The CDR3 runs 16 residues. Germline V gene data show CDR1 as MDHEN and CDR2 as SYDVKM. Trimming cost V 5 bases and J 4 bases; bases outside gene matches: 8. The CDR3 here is CASSLLQGAGTGELFF. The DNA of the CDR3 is TGTGCCAGCAGTCTCCTACAGGGGGCGGGCACCGGGGAGCTGTTTTTT.